This T cell receptor (beta chain) was documented in a study of T cells in Graves' hyperthyroidism and ophthalmopathy. The study's findings and limits: For ophthalmopathy, model prediction preceded onset by a median about 6.2 months.

With 6 bases removed from V and 6 bases from J, the gap between germline ends came to 14 bases. CDR3 length: 14 residues. At least ten counts were recorded for this clonotype. The antigen remains undetermined. Researchers defined stable Graves' hyperthyroidism as no ophthalmopathy progression within 18 months. Aged 18 to 65, the patients had hyperthyroidism that was newly diagnosed and had lasted under 2 months. PBMCs stemmed from under 11 ml fresh peripheral blood. The TCR beta CDR3 regions underwent amplification using RNA transcripts as the source. With the HTBI primer set, the TCR CDR3 went through a first round of RT-PCR. Each CDR3 protein is one row after TCRdb ran MiXCR on the multiplex PCR reads. The table has 300,000 to 500,000 distinct CDR3 sequences, about 16% seen once.

The source material was blood. The clonotype originates from a woman in her thirties with Graves' hyperthyroidism. The chain links TRBV12-3 or TRBV12-4 to TRBJ1-4; D is unresolved. The CDR3, as DNA: TGTGCCAGCAGCCATTACAGAAGGGATGAAAAACTGTTTTTT. Amino acid sequence: CASSHYRRDEKLFF.